This T cell receptor (beta chain) came from a study of human T cells and chemical hapten exposure. As for time point: patch test 1, 2 weeks after DPC sensitization. The treatment denotes: therapeutic diphenylcyclopropenone sensitization with weekly scalp DPC. Extraction of total RNA was performed on unfractionated whole blood. Germline V gene lookup returns CDR1 SGHTA and CDR2 FQGNSA. Germline trimming cut 2 bases from V and 4 bases from J; bases unmatched to any gene: 5. There are 15 residues in the CDR3. TCRdb recomputed calls from the RACE reads with MiXCR, one row per CDR3 protein. Of tens of thousands of distinct CDR3 sequences in the sample, approximately 10% were seen once.

The genes are TRBV7-2 and TRBJ2-3; 8 nucleotides agree with TRBD2. The receptor was derived from a woman between 35 and 50 years old with alopecia areata. Some clones in this sample may be carry-over from other donors' samples. Sequencing used whole blood, obtained in connection with sensitization to the hapten diphenylcyclopropenone (DPC). The CDR3 protein is CASSLSGRTPDTQYF. CDR3 coding DNA: TGTGCCAGCAGCTTAAGCGGGAGAACCCCAGATACGCAGTATTTT.